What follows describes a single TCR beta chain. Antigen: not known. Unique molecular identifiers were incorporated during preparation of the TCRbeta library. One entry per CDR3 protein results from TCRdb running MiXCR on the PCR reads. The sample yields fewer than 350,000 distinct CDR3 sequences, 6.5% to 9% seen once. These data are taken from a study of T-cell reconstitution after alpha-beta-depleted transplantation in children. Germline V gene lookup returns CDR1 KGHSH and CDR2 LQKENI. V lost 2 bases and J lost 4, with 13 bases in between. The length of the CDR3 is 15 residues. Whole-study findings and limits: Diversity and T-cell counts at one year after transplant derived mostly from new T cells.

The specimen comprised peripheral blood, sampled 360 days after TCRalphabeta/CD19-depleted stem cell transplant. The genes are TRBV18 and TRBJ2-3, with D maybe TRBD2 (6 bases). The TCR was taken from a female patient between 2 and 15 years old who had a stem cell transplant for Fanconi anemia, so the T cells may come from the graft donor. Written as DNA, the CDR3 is TGTGCCAGCTCACCAACCCCGGGACTCCCAGATACGCAGTATTTT. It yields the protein CASSPTPGLPDTQYF.